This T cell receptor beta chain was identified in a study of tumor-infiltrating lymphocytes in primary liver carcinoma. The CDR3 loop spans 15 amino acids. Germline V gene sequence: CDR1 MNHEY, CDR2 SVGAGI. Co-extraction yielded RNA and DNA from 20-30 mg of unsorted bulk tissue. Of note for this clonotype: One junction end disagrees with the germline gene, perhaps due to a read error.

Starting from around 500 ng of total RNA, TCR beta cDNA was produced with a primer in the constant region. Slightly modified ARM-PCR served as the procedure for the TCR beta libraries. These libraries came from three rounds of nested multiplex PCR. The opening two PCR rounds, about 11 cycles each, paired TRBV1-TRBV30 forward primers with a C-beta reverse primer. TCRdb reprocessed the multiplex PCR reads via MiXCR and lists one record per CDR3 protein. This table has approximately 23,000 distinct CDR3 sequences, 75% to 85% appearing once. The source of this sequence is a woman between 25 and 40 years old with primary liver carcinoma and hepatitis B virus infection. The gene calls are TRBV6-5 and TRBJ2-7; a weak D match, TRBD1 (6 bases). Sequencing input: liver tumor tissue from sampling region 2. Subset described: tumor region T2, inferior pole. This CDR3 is CATSYKDSSSYERHF. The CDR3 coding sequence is TGTGCCACCAGTTACAAGGACAGCAGCTCCTACGAGCGGCACTTC.